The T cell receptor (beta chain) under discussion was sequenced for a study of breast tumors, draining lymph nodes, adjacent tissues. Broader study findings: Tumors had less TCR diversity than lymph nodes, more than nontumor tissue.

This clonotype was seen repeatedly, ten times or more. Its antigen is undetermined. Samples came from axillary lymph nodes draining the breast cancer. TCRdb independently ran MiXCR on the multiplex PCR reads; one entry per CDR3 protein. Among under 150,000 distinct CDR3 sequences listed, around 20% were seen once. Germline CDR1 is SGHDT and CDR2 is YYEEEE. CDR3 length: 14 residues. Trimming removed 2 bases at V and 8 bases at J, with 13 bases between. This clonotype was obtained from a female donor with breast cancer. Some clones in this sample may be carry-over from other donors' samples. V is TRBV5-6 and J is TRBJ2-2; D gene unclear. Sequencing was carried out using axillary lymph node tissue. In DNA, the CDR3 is TGTGCCAGCAGCTTATGGGCCCTTCGGGGGGAGCTGTTTTTT. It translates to CASSLWALRGELFF.